These 6 T cell receptor beta chains were sequenced from one sample in a study of cytomegalovirus exposure and HLA in healthy donors. Primers for the PCR totalled 60 Vbeta and 13 Jbeta. This table comes from immunoSEQ multiplex PCR, and its TCRdb copy is limited to in-frame clones, with some not included. The repertoire consists of about 84,000 clones, with about 60% occurring once and the leading ten covering about 15%. Sequenced sample: PBMCs. The source is a woman in her thirties or forties in good health and CMV-seropositive.

The V and J genes are TRBV4-3 and TRBJ2-3, with 9 bases lining up with TRBD2. The CDR3 sequence is 17 residues long. CDR1 and CDR2 from the germline V gene are LGHNA and YSLEER. The V gene end was trimmed by 0 bases and the J gene end by 2 bases; junction bases not matched to a gene: 6. Written as DNA, the CDR3 is TGCGCCAGCAGCCAAGAGTCCAGCGGGAGGCCCACAGATACGCAGTATTTT. It translates to CASSQESSGRPTDTQYF.

This clone was seen more than once but under ten times. The chain links TRBV13 to TRBJ2-3; the D gene is possibly TRBD1 (5 bases). The germline V and J ends were trimmed by 5 bases and 6 bases, with 9 bases remaining between them. The CDR3 totals 12 residues. Germline V gene data show CDR1 as PRHDT and CDR2 as FYEKMQ (reference sequence). The CDR3 nucleotides read TGTGCCAGCAGCCAACAGGAGGATACGCAGTATTTT. This gives the protein CASSQQEDTQYF.

Remarks on this clone: Other DNA sequences within the sample encode an identical CDR3. The chain is built from TRBV5-1 and TRBJ2-3; 11 bases map to TRBD2. V lost 0 bases and J lost 6; bases outside the gene matches: 3. The CDR3 runs 15 residues. The V gene's germline CDR1 is SGHRS and CDR2 YFSETQ. Here the CDR3 DNA reads TGCGCCAGCAGCTTGGCACTAGCGGGAGCCGATACGCAGTATTTT. It codes for CASSLALAGADTQYF.

This chain joins TRBV4-3 and TRBJ2-1, with 9 bases matching TRBD2. The CDR3 has 16 residues. V was pared by 0 bases and J by 7 bases, with 7 bases of the junction left unmatched. CDR1 is LGHNA and CDR2 is YSLEER in the germline V gene. The CDR3 sequence is CASSQDPGRGGNEQFF. The CDR3 DNA reads as TGCGCCAGCAGCCAAGACCCCGGGCGGGGGGGGAATGAGCAGTTCTTC.

This chain links TRBV5-6 with TRBJ2-6; 9 positions match TRBD1. This CDR3 comprises 18 residues. The germline gives CDR1 SGHDT, CDR2 YYEEEE. The trim removed 3 bases at V and 4 bases at J, leaving 11 bases unmatched. CDR3 loop: CASSSPATGGSGANVLTF. The CDR3 bases are TGTGCCAGCAGCTCCCCCGCAACAGGGGGCAGCGGGGCCAACGTCCTGACTTTC.

This clone was counted between two and nine times. V is TRBV10-1 and J is TRBJ2-4; TRBD1 might be the D (5 bases). Germline lookup yields CDR1 WNHNN and CDR2 SYGVQD (reference sequence). CDR3 length: 14 amino acids. The V end was cut by 11 bases, the J end by 3 bases, with 17 bases between. The CDR3 loop is CAPRRGIGKNIQYF. Here the CDR3 DNA reads TGCGCCCCCCGAAGGGGCATCGGCAAAAACATTCAGTACTTC.